A selection of T cell receptor beta chains follows, all from one sample in a study of read filtering for tumor transcriptome and immune sequencing. TCRdb called the reads again in MiXCR, with one record for every CDR3 protein. The sample yields 120,000 or so distinct CDR3 sequences, 13% seen once. Source material: a population of CD138-negative cells sorted from bone marrow. The receptors originated from a donor aged 40 or older with multiple myeloma. Each CDR3 is given with its conserved first and last residue. D genes are given only for firm matches. Not every row has a clone size; where given, it reads once, few, many or a size class.

j_gene: TRBJ2-1
v_gene: TRBV9
d_gene: TRBD2
abundance: many
CDR3nt: TGTGCCAGCAGCGTAGAGGCTAGCGGAAACAATGAGCAGTTCTTC
CDR3aa: CASSVEASGNNEQFF

j_gene: TRBJ2-1
v_gene: TRBV28
d_gene: TRBD2
abundance: many
CDR3nt: TGTGCCAGCAAACTCATAAAGGGCGGGAGGAACTACAATGAGCAGTTCTTC
CDR3aa: CASKLIKGGRNYNEQFF

j_gene: TRBJ2-1
v_gene: TRBV20-1
d_gene: .
abundance: many
CDR3nt: TGCAGTGCTAGAGGGCCCTCAGGGTACGGTGAGCAGTTCTTC
CDR3aa: CSARGPSGYGEQFF

j_gene: TRBJ2-1
v_gene: TRBV7-9
d_gene: TRBD2
abundance: .
CDR3nt: TGTGCCAGCAGCTCCCCGGGACTAGCGGGAGGGCCGGTTCGCAATGAGCAGTTCTTC
CDR3aa: CASSSPGLAGGPVRNEQFF

j_gene: TRBJ2-1
v_gene: TRBV2
d_gene: TRBD2
abundance: many
CDR3nt: TGTGCCAGCAGTGACAGCGGGAGATCTTTTTGGAATGAGCAGTTCTTC
CDR3aa: CASSDSGRSFWNEQFF

j_gene: TRBJ1-1
v_gene: TRBV5-1
d_gene: .
abundance: many
CDR3nt: TGCGCCAGCAGCTTGGGGGATAGGGTGACTGAAGCTTTCTTT
CDR3aa: CASSLGDRVTEAFF

j_gene: TRBJ2-5
v_gene: TRBV19
d_gene: .
abundance: many
CDR3nt: TGTGCCAGTACCTGGGGAACAGGGCCAGAGACCCAGTACTTC
CDR3aa: CASTWGTGPETQYF

j_gene: TRBJ2-5
v_gene: TRBV12-3/TRBV12-4
d_gene: TRBD2
abundance: many
CDR3nt: TGTGCCAGCACCCTCCGCTCGGGGGGCCAAGAGACCCAGTACTTC
CDR3aa: CASTLRSGGQETQYF

j_gene: TRBJ1-5
v_gene: TRBV20-1
d_gene: TRBD1
abundance: .
CDR3nt: TGCAGTGCTAGAGGCCCGGGACAGTCCCTCGGCAATCAGCCCCAGCATTTT
CDR3aa: CSARGPGQSLGNQPQHF

j_gene: TRBJ1-2
v_gene: TRBV7-9
d_gene: TRBD1
abundance: many
CDR3nt: TGTGCCAGCAGCTTAGCGGAGGGGGCCATTTGGTATGGCTACACCTTC
CDR3aa: CASSLAEGAIWYGYTF

j_gene: TRBJ2-2
v_gene: TRBV6-2/TRBV6-3
d_gene: TRBD2
abundance: many
CDR3nt: TGTGCCAGCAGTTGGACTAGCGGGAGAGCCGGGGAGCTGTTTTTT
CDR3aa: CASSWTSGRAGELFF

j_gene: TRBJ2-6
v_gene: TRBV11-2
d_gene: TRBD1
abundance: few
CDR3nt: TGTGCCAGCAGCTTGACAGGGTCTGGGGCCAACGTCCTGACTTTC
CDR3aa: CASSLTGSGANVLTF

j_gene: TRBJ1-5
v_gene: TRBV7-2
d_gene: .
abundance: many
CDR3nt: TGTGCCACCTCCGAGGCCTGGGGCGGGCAGCCCCAGCATTTT
CDR3aa: CATSEAWGGQPQHF

j_gene: TRBJ2-3
v_gene: TRBV20-1
d_gene: .
abundance: many
CDR3nt: TGCAGTGCTAGAGATCAGTTTAGCACAGATACGCAGTATTTT
CDR3aa: CSARDQFSTDTQYF

j_gene: TRBJ1-5
v_gene: TRBV24-1
d_gene: .
abundance: many
CDR3nt: TGTGCCACCAGTGAAGGGACGATTAGCAATCAGCCCCAGCATTTT
CDR3aa: CATSEGTISNQPQHF

j_gene: TRBJ2-5
v_gene: TRBV7-9
d_gene: .
abundance: many
CDR3nt: TGTGCCAGCAGCTTGAGGAGTCCCTATATACTCCAAGAGACCCAGTACTTC
CDR3aa: CASSLRSPYILQETQYF